This TCR beta chain was identified in a study of blood T cells in healthy people across ages (dated by TCRdb to between 2015 and 2017). About the study as a whole: In model experiments, roughly one uniquely barcoded TCR beta cDNA molecule per two T cells was captured by template switching. Using deep sequencing normalized with unique cDNA molecular identifiers, the study measured how TCR beta repertoire diversity changes with age. Four age groups were formed from the donors: young (average roughly 15 years), middle-aged (less than 40), aged (around 68) and long-lived (about 80). To avoid experimental bias, donors of different ages were spread randomly across the sequencing lanes. The study analyzed two additional independent replicas of 1 million unique cDNA reads from the same blood draw for two donors, one aged 18 to 30 and one aged 80 or older. General conclusions and limits of the study: Since profiling was done on bulk unsorted PBMCs, naive and antigen-experienced compartments could not be conclusively compared. Estimates of total diversity based on one million sequenced T cells were considered lower bounds and underestimates. A strong correlation was found between observed TCR beta diversity and the percentage of naive T cells measured by flow cytometry. Observed TCR beta diversity per million T cells fell roughly linearly with age, and a significant reduction was already apparent by age around 40. Donor CMV infection status was unknown, potentially confounding age-related changes in expanded clonotypes. The long-lived group showed more naive CD4+ T cells, fewer expanded clones and increased TCR diversity than the aged group, suggesting age selection.

The roughly 37 donors, aged about 6 to 95 years, were systemically healthy Caucasian individuals from Russia. Approximately 9.7 milliliters of peripheral blood were drawn from each donor into EDTA-treated Vacutainer tubes. PBMCs were isolated by Ficoll-Paque density-gradient centrifugation, with at least 6 million obtained per sample. Trizol reagent was used to extract total RNA from the PBMCs, yielding at least 5.5 micrograms per sample. The percentages of naive CD45RAhigh/CD27high T cells were determined by flow cytometry on a PBMC aliquot from every donor. Remarks on this clonotype: Its target antigen remains unknown. The input lacks base qualities; no much larger clone sits a single base away.

From cysteine to phenylalanine, the CDR3 is 12 amino acids long. Only the CDR3 region is kept as DNA, spanning 36 bases read in frame from base 1. The library came from 5' RACE. Sequencing relied on an Illumina HiSeq 2500. A second PCR of 7 to 11 cycles was performed with a sample-barcoded 5' primer and a J-beta primer mix. A template-switch 5' adaptor carrying 12 random nucleotides introduced a unique molecular identifier onto each TCR beta cDNA molecule. At least 3 million CDR3-containing paired-end reads were obtained from each sample. First-strand cDNA was synthesized from all RNA with the Mint cDNA synthesis kit, primed by a TRBC-specific oligonucleotide. Following uracil-DNA glycosylase treatment, a first 18-cycle PCR with universal primers M1SS and BC2_uni_R was performed on all cDNA. Processing in the source paper ran as follows. For normalization, 1 million high-quality reads, each with a distinct molecular identifier, were randomly selected from each sample. Reads sharing molecular identifiers were discarded rather than binned into consensus sequences. MiTCR, set to a Q25 quality threshold and the strictest error-elimination algorithm, was used for CDR3 identification, clonotype clustering and error correction. Lower-bound total TCR beta diversity was estimated with a nonparametric unseen species model using Euler transformation. The public reads were quality trimmed at Q25 with fastp and then assembled into clones with MiXCR by TCRdb, keeping productive beta chains. Each CDR3 protein appears once, grouped with its most common genes and DNA. For this entry, the V and J calls and clone size follow TCRdb and not the study's own pipeline. The sample table lists over 600,000 distinct CDR3 sequences, 21% of them with a count of one. Roughly 3.9% of the sample is held by the ten biggest clonotypes.

Sample: blood. This receptor was obtained from an older man in good health. The rearranged chain carries TRBV21-1 and TRBJ1-1; TRBD1, as called in the table, went unchecked against the DNA. TRBV21-1 is listed as a pseudogene. The DNA sequence reads TGTGCCAGAACCCAGGGGAACACTGAAGCTTTCTTT. Its translation is CARTQGNTEAFF.